This T cell receptor beta chain was documented in a study of cytomegalovirus exposure and HLA in healthy donors. Study-level findings and limits: Prior analysis indicated that the majority of TCR beta V segments exhibited productivity approximately 90% or approximately 30% of the time. In vitro, three CMV-associated chains proved specific for CMV antigens. Most TCR sequences were rare, but some public TCRs occurred in many donors.

In regard to this clone: Its cognate antigen is unknown.

The PCR employed 60 Vbeta primers together with 13 Jbeta primers. Measured with immunoSEQ multiplex PCR; TCRdb has only the in-frame clones, and not every one. Here the sample table reports 70,000 to 100,000 clones. The CDR3 runs to 16 residues. V was pared by 0 bases and J by 5 bases, with 6 bases of the junction left unmatched. Per the germline V gene, CDR1 is LGHNA and CDR2 is YSLEER. The origin of this receptor is a girl aged 10-17 years in good health and CMV-seropositive. Sequencing was performed on PBMCs. The rearrangement joins TRBV4-3 to TRBJ2-1, with TRBD2 identical over 8 bases. The CDR3 nucleotides read TGCGCCAGCAGCCAAGATTGGCGGGGGGACAACAATGAGCAGTTCTTC. Amino acids: CASSQDWRGDNNEQFF.